This T cell receptor (beta chain) is drawn from a study of monozygotic twins with inflammatory bowel disease. Broader study findings: Varied immunosuppressive treatments among patients may have increased repertoire variability. In these data, no single strong IBD-associated signal or clonotype received support.

CDR1 and CDR2 from the germline V gene are KGHDR and SFDVKD. The CDR3 runs 13 residues. Total RNA was isolated from whole blood without T cell sorting. Each UMI, carrying a 6-nucleotide sample barcode, came from template switching. TCRdb re-called the 5' RACE reads, yielding one record per CDR3 amino acid sequence without DNA. The sample has about 450,000 distinct CDR3 sequences. Remarks on this clonotype: Its antigen remains unknown.

This rearrangement joins TRBV24-1 to TRBJ2-3; checking the TCRdb D call of TRBD1 is not possible without DNA. The sample was blood. The receptor's source is a human donor with ulcerative colitis or Crohn's disease, or a healthy co-twin of an affected twin (not recorded which). The chain's CDR3 is CATSVGGGDTQYF.